This T cell receptor (beta chain) is from a study of T cells after yellow fever vaccination. About the study: The fractions with low cell numbers were processed using SMART-Seq v4 Ultra Low Input.

Regarding the study as a whole: Compared with primary, the secondary response was weaker and peaked at day 5, not 15. The appearance of a small share of clonotypes in both CD4 and CD8 compartments was observed. Booster sampling recovered most clones from primary vaccination (approximately 97% CD4, roughly 90% CD8).

Comment on this clonotype: The antigen is unknown.

TCRdb processed the 5' RACE reads anew with MiXCR; each CDR3 protein has one entry. In the table there are 350,000 to 450,000 distinct CDR3 sequences, over 15% of which are singletons. Deletions cut 2 bases from V and 2 bases from J, with 9 bases between. The CDR3 totals 14 residues. Germline V lookup: CDR1 SGHRS, CDR2 YFSETQ. The gene calls are TRBV5-1 and TRBJ2-3; D perhaps matches TRBD1 (6 bases). This sample comprised PBMCs, obtained before the yellow fever booster vaccination. This clonotype was sampled from a man younger than 30 who received the YFV17D yellow fever vaccine. CDR3 DNA sequence: TGCGCCAGCAGCTTTCAGGGGCCCACAGATACGCAGTATTTT. Its protein is CASSFQGPTDTQYF.